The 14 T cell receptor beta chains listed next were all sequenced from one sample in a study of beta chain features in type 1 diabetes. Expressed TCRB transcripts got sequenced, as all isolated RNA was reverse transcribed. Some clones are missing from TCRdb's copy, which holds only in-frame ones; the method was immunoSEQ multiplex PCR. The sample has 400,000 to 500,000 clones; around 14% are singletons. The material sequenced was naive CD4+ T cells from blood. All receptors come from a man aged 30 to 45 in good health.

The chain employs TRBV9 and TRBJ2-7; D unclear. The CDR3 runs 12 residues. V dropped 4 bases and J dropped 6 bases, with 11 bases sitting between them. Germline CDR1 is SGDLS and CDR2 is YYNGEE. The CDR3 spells CASSPPSLEQYF. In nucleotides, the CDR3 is TGTGCCAGCAGCCCCCCCAGTCTCGAGCAGTACTTC.

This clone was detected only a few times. This chain's CDR3 is CAWRGAMTRTFPGYTF. CDR3 DNA sequence: TGTGCCTGGAGGGGGGCGATGACACGGACCTTTCCGGGCTACACCTTC. The chain employs TRBV30 and TRBJ1-2; TRBD1 is a possible D gene (6 bases). CDR1 and CDR2 from the germline V gene are GTSNPN and SVGIG (reference sequence). V was pared by 3 bases and J by 8 bases, with 25 bases between. CDR3 size: 16 residues.

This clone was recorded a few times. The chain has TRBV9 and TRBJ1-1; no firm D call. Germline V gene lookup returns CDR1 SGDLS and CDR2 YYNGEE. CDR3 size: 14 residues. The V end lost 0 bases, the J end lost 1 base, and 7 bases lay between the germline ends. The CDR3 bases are TGTGCCAGCAGCGTAGGAGCGGAGAACACTGAAGCTTTCTTT. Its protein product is CASSVGAENTEAFF.

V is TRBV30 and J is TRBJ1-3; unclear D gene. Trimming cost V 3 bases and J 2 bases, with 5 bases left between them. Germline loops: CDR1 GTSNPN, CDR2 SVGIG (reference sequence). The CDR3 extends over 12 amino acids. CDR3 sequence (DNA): TGTGCCTGGAGGGACCCTGGAAACACCATATATTTT. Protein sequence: CAWRDPGNTIYF.

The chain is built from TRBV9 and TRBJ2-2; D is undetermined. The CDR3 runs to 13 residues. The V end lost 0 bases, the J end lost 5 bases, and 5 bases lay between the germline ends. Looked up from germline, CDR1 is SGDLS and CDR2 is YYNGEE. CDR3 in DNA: TGTGCCAGCAGCGTAGAAGCTACCGGGGAGCTGTTTTTT. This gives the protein CASSVEATGELFF.

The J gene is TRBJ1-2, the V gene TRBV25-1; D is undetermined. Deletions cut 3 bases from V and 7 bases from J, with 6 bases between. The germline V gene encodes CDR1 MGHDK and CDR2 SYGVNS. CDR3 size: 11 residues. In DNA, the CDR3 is TGTGCCAGCAGTGAGCTCCGTGGCTACACCTTC. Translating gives CASSELRGYTF.

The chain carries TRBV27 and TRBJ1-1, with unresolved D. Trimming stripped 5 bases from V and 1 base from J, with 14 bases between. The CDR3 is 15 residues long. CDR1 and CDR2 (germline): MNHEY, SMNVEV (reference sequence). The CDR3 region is CASSPNWRPNTEAFF. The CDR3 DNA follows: TGTGCCAGCAGTCCGAACTGGCGACCGAACACTGAAGCTTTCTTT.

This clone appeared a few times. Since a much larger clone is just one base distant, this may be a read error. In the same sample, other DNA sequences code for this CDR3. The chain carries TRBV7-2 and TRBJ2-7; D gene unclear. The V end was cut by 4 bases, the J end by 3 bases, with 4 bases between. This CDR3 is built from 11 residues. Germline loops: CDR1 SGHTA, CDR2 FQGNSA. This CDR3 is CASSSNYEQYF. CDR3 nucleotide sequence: TGTGCCAGCAGCTCCAACTACGAGCAGTACTTC.

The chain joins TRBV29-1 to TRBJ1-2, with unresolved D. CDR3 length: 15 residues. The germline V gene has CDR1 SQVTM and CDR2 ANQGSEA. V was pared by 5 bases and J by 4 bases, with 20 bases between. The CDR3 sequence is CSVRPLEGGGYGYTF. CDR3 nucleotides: TGCAGCGTTCGGCCCCTGGAGGGCGGCGGCTATGGCTACACCTTC. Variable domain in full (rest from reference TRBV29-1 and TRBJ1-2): SAVISQKPSRDICQRGTSLTIQCQVDSQVTMMFWYRQQPGQSLTLIATANQGSEATYESGFVIDKFPISRPNLTFSTLTVSNMSPEDSSIYLCSVRPLEGGGYGYTFGSGTRLTVV.

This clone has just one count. The CDR3 sequence: CASSEIRVHEKLFF. The DNA for the CDR3 is TGTGCCAGCAGTGAAATCAGGGTTCATGAAAAACTGTTTTTT. The chain carries TRBV2 and TRBJ1-4; maybe TRBD1 (5 bases). This CDR3 has 14 residues. The germline CDR1 and CDR2 sequences are SNHLY and FYNNEI. V shed 2 bases and J shed 6 bases, with 10 bases lying between them.

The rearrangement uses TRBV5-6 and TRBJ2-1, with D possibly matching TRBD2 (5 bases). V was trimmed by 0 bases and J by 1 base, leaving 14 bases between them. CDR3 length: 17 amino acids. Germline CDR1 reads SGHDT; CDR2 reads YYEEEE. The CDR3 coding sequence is TGTGCCAGCAGCTTGGTACCTACGAGCGGATCCTACAATGAGCAGTTCTTC. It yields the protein CASSLVPTSGSYNEQFF.

CDR3 protein: CAIKVGQMNTEAFF. CDR3 in DNA: TGTGCCATCAAGGTGGGACAGATGAACACTGAAGCTTTCTTT. The chain combines TRBV10-3 with TRBJ1-1; TRBD1 matches at 7 bases. The CDR3 runs to 14 residues. Per the germline V gene, CDR1 is ENHRY and CDR2 is SYGVKD. J gave up 0 bases and V 7 bases, and 5 bases lay outside the gene matches.

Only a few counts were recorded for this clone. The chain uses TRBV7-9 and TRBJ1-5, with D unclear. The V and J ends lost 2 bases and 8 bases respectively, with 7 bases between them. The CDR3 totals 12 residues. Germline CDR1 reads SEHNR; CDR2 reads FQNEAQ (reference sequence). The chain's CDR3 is CASSLMFEPQHF. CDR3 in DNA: TGTGCCAGCAGCTTAATGTTCGAGCCCCAGCATTTT.

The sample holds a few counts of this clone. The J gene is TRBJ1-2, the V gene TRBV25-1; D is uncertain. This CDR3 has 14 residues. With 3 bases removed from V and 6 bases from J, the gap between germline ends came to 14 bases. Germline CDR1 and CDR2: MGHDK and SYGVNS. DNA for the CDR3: TGTGCCAGCAGTGACCTCGGTAGGAATAATGGCTACACCTTC. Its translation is CASSDLGRNNGYTF.